This T cell receptor beta chain was observed in a study of blood T cell repertoires in COVID-19. Study summary: Samples of COVID-19 (acute and convalescent) were obtained from the United States, Italy and Spain. Sources were T cells, B-cell-depleted T cells, or PBMCs; the material itself was cDNA or gDNA.

There are 15 residues in the CDR3. CDR1 and CDR2 from the germline V gene are LNHDA and SQIVND (reference sequence). V was trimmed by 1 base and J by 8 bases, leaving 16 bases between them. Original processing notes: Nucleated cell counts were estimated from reference gene primer amplification. Assay: immunoSEQ multiplex PCR; the TCRdb copy retains only in-frame clones and omits some. The DNA gave D and trimming, while V, J and clone size come from that table. Here the sample spans over 55,000 clones, around 83% being singletons. Material: peripheral blood. This sequence originates from a man in his fifties with active COVID-19. The chain carries TRBV19 and TRBJ2-3; D might be TRBD1 (6 bases). The CDR3 reads CASSIVDSHLGTQYF. CDR3 coding DNA: TGTGCCAGTAGTATAGTGGACAGTCACCTGGGTACGCAGTATTTT.